This note documents a single TCR beta chain sequence. This clonotype was picked up many times. The antigen this receptor binds is unknown. Base-call qualities are not available, and no considerably larger clone is one nucleotide away. These data originate in a study of regulatory T cells in long-lasting Graves disease (dated by TCRdb to 2020 to 2023). About the study as a whole: Antithyroid drugs had been taken for less than 3 months by newly diagnosed Graves' disease patients. Persistent Graves' disease patients were compared with newly diagnosed Graves' disease patients by peripheral blood TCR sequencing and RNA sequencing. The study was registered as a clinical trial and conducted in China. TCR sequencing covered 13 persistent and 20 newly diagnosed Graves' disease patients, some 33 samples in total. Points the paper makes about the study in general: As a limitation, the authors acknowledged that the small sample size may reduce accuracy. TRBV28, TRBJ1-2 and TRBJ2-5 were preferentially used in persistent disease, while TRBV20-1 and TRBJ2-1 were favored in newly diagnosed disease. Sequencing and analysis were restricted to the TCR beta chain. Compared with newly diagnosed patients, persistent Graves' disease patients had lower TCR Shannon entropy and fewer highly expanded clones, which suggests clonal expansion. Peripheral blood alone was examined, since thyroid tissue, which constituted the primary lesion, could not be accessed. A larger number of public clonotypes was shared among persistent patients (approximately 2,600) than among newly diagnosed patients (around 880).

What the time point label conveys for this sample: newly diagnosed GD, antithyroid drugs for less than 3 months. For both TCR sequencing and RNA sequencing, RNA was extracted from PBMCs in TRIzol. The diagnosis of Graves' disease followed American Thyroid Association guidelines. Recruitment of patients was carried out at an endocrinology department in Xi'an, China. From each patient, about 9 milliliters of peripheral blood was collected into an EDTA anticoagulant tube. Ficoll Paque Plus density gradient separation was used to isolate PBMCs, and no further T cell sorting was done. An Agilent 2100 Bioanalyzer and agarose gel were used to assess RNA quality, and a NanoDrop 2000 was used to measure RNA concentration. V loses 2 bases at its end and J loses 6 bases; junction bases beyond the gene matches: 3. The CDR3 runs 15 residues from the cysteine to the phenylalanine. Only the CDR3 part of the read is kept: 45 bases, read in frame from the first base. CDR1 is given as MNHEY and CDR2 as SVGEGT, both from the germline V gene.

Library prep was done by multiplex PCR. Sequencing instrument: Illumina HiSeq 4000. TCR beta libraries were built with iRepertoire HTBI primers and Arm-PCR amplification of CDR3 regions. Before sequencing, the PCR products underwent gel purification. The paper's data handling went like this. Across samples, fewer than 70 TRBV and 14 TRBJ segments were identified and used for gene usage analysis of CDR3 amino acid clonotypes. Filtered high-quality paired reads were merged into contigs using COPE and FqMerger. Contigs were aligned with BLAST to IMGT TRBV, TRBD and TRBJ reference genes, and CDR3 was defined per IMGT. Clonotypes above 0.1% frequency were classified as highly expanded clones. Shannon entropy served as the measure of repertoire diversity, while the Gini coefficient captured V-J evenness. A clonotype found in more than one individual was treated as public. TCRdb trimmed public reads at Q25 via fastp, called clones via MiXCR and kept in-frame beta chains. Under each unique CDR3 protein, matching rows form one entry showing the most common genes and DNA. The V and J calls and clone size come from TCRdb's table, not from the authors' own analysis. Recorded for this sample are 350,000 to 500,000 distinct CDR3 sequences; 12% to 15% of them occurred a single time. The ten largest clonotypes hold roughly 15% of the sample.

This sample also belongs to another study, concerning T cells in Graves' hyperthyroidism and ophthalmopathy. Taken from the second paper: Graves' hyperthyroidism was defined as stable when no progression to ophthalmopathy occurred over 18 months of follow-up. Hyperthyroidism patients were newly diagnosed, had a disease duration of under 2 months, and were aged 18 to 65 years. Patients with uncontrolled infections, other autoimmune diseases, pregnancy or lactation were excluded. Clinical symptoms, serum thyroxine and TRAb, thyroid ultrasound, and orbital computed tomography formed the basis for the diagnoses. A first-round RT-PCR of the TCR CDR3 used the HTBI primer set with the Qiagen OneStep RT-PCR kit. Blood samples also contained most of the expanded thyroid clonotypes (frequency above 0.001), which suggests that blood repertoires may reflect thyroid immune responses. A model built on a 13 V-J signature distinguished ophthalmopathy from stable hyperthyroidism, reaching around 87% sensitivity and around 81% specificity in cross-validation and 80%/75% in testing. During validation, the model predicted progression to ophthalmopathy a median of around 6 months ahead of onset, with roughly 65% sensitivity and around 73% specificity. To identify distinguishing TCR V-J signatures, a discovery cohort of 90 to 100 patients was used, comprising some 43 with Graves' ophthalmopathy and approximately 57 with stable Graves' hyperthyroidism. An independent validation cohort of 18 to 20 hyperthyroidism patients and about 15 patients who later progressed to ophthalmopathy tested prospective prediction of ophthalmopathy. The 100 or so discovery patients were randomly split 7:3 into training and test sets. The study also compared thyroid tissue and blood T-cell repertoires from more than five Graves' hyperthyroidism patients. Once sampling was done, hyperthyroidism patients were given methimazole at a starting dose of 30 mg daily, whereas ophthalmopathy patients were given high-dose intravenous methylprednisolone. Libraries were constructed in a second round of multiplex PCR, after which size selection and purification were performed. Sequencing of the libraries was done on an Illumina HiSeq2000 using paired-end 100 bp reads. Raw data were processed with SOAPnuke, discarding reads with adapters, uncalled bases, mean Phred below 15, or no exact constant-primer or identifier match. High-quality paired reads were merged with COPE v1.2.5, and unique nucleotide sequences were defined as clonotypes. Clonotypes were aligned to IMGT TRBV, TRBD and TRBJ reference segments using MiTCR v1.1. Only V-J combinations with frequency above 0.0001, covering 99.2% of repertoires, were analysed. The TCS score was defined as the ratio of F50 (clonal expansion) to E x V (chaos), calculated using BLOSUM62-based TCRdist between CDR3 peptides within each V-J. Welch's t-statistics and random forest reduced around 520 V-J features to roughly 13, which were used in a naive Bayes classifier (R e1071). No statistical method was used to set the sample size in advance, and investigators knew the group allocation. The paper reports TCR Vbeta CDR3 sequencing of roughly 140 peripheral blood samples: approximately 41 ophthalmopathy, under 80 hyperthyroidism and around 17 progressor patients.

The sequence is built from TRBV6-2 or TRBV6-3 and TRBJ2-1, and 11 bases in between align with TRBD2. The specimen comprised peripheral blood mononuclear cells (PBMCs), sampled at new diagnosis, from a patient treated with antithyroid drugs. This receptor was taken from a woman in her 50s with Graves disease. Donor details come from another sample of the same person, matched by shared clones. CDR3 reads: CASSYGTSGFNEQFF. The nucleotide sequence reads as follows: TGTGCCAGCAGTTACGGGACTAGCGGTTTCAATGAGCAGTTCTTC.